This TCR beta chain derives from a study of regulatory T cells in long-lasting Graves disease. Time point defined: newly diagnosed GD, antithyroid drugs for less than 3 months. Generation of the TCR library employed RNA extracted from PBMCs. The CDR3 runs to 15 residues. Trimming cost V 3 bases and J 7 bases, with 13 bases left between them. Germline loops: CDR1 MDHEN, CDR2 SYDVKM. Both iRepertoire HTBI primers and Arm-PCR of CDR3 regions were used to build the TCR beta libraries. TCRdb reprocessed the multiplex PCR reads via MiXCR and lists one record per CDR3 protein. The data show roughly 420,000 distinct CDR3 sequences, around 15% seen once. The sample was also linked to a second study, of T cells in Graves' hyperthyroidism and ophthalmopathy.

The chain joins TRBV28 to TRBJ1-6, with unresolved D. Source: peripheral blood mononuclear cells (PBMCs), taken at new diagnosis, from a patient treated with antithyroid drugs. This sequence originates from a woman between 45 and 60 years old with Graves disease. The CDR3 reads CASSFPQGPNSPLHF. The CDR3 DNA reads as TGTGCCAGCAGTTTTCCCCAAGGGCCGAATTCACCCCTCCACTTT.